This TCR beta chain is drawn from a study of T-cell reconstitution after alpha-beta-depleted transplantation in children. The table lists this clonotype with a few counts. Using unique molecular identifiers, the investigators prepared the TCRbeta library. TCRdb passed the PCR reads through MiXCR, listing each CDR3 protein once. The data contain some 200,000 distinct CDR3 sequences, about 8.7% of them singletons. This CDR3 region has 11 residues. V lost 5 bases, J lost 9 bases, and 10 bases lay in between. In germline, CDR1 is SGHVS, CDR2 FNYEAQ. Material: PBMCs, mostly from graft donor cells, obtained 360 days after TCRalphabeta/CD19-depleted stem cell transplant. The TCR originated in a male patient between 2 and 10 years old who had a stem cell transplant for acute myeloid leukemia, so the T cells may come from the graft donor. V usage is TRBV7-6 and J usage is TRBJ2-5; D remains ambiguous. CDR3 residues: CASSPELSQYF. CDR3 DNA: TGTGCCAGCAGCCCCGAGTTGTCCCAGTACTTC.